This is a list of T cell receptor beta chains from one sample in a study of cytomegalovirus exposure and HLA in healthy donors. This table comes from immunoSEQ multiplex PCR, and its TCRdb copy is limited to in-frame clones, with some not included. The sample yields 150,000 or so clones, roughly 79% seen once. The sequenced sample was PBMCs. These receptors originate from a man between 35 and 55 years old in good health and CMV-seropositive. CDR3s include the opening cysteine and the closing phenylalanine or tryptophan. Each record gives: CDR3 protein, CDR3 DNA, clone size, J gene, D gene, V gene. D genes are given only for firm matches. Clone size is stated in some rows and not others, as once, few, many or a class when expanded.

CDR3: CASSGLAGGLNEQFF
DNA: TGTGCCAGCAGCGGATTAGCGGGAGGGCTCAATGAGCAGTTCTTC
size: .
J: TRBJ2-1
D: TRBD2
V: TRBV7-2

CDR3: CASSSRDRGRGEQFF
DNA: TGCGCCAGCAGCTCCCGGGACAGGGGGCGCGGTGAGCAGTTCTTC
size: .
J: TRBJ2-1
D: TRBD1
V: TRBV5-1

CDR3: CASSLSGSSYNEQFF
DNA: TGTGCCAGCAGCCTCAGCGGCAGCTCCTACAATGAGCAGTTCTTC
size: .
J: TRBJ2-1
D: .
V: TRBV7-2

CDR3: CASSRLAGVNHEQYF
DNA: TGTGCCAGCAGCCGATTAGCGGGAGTTAACCACGAGCAGTACTTC
size: .
J: TRBJ2-7
D: TRBD2
V: TRBV7-8

CDR3: CASSFSEGARSGNTIYF
DNA: TGTGCCAGCAGTTTTTCCGAAGGAGCGCGCTCTGGAAACACCATATATTTT
size: few
J: TRBJ1-3
D: .
V: TRBV28

CDR3: CASTEVNEQFF
DNA: TGTGCCAGCACCGAGGTAAATGAGCAGTTCTTC
size: .
J: TRBJ2-1
D: .
V: TRBV6-1

CDR3: CASGLGQAMNTEAFF
DNA: TGTGCTAGTGGTTTGGGCCAGGCCATGAACACTGAAGCTTTCTTT
size: once
J: TRBJ1-1
D: .
V: TRBV12-5

CDR3: CASSPQGATNTGELFF
DNA: TGTGCCAGCTCACCACAGGGGGCCACGAACACCGGGGAGCTGTTTTTT
size: .
J: TRBJ2-2
D: TRBD1
V: TRBV18

CDR3: CSVGAGDGANGLTF
DNA: TGCAGCGTTGGCGCGGGGGACGGGGCCAACGGCCTGACTTTC
size: .
J: TRBJ2-6
D: TRBD2
V: TRBV29-1

CDR3: CASSKEGGNQPQHF
DNA: TGCGCCAGCAGCAAGGAAGGGGGTAATCAGCCCCAGCATTTT
size: few
J: TRBJ1-5
D: .
V: TRBV5-1

CDR3: CSVAADRGSYEQYF
DNA: TGCAGCGTTGCCGCGGACAGGGGCTCCTACGAGCAGTACTTC
size: .
J: TRBJ2-7
D: TRBD1
V: TRBV29-1

CDR3: CASSQRDLTGTAGNTIYF
DNA: TGCGCCAGCAGCCAACGGGACCTTACCGGGACAGCTGGAAACACCATATATTTT
size: .
J: TRBJ1-3
D: TRBD1
V: TRBV4-1

CDR3: CASSIDSRGVKAFF
DNA: TGTGCCAGTAGTATAGACAGTCGGGGAGTTAAAGCTTTCTTT
size: .
J: TRBJ1-1
D: .
V: TRBV19

CDR3: CASSFLPGQGPNTEAFF
DNA: TGTGCCAGCAGTTTCTTACCGGGACAGGGACCGAACACTGAAGCTTTCTTT
size: few
J: TRBJ1-1
D: TRBD1
V: TRBV28

CDR3: CASSPRTGRGTYEQYF
DNA: TGTGCCAGCAGCCCAAGGACTGGAAGGGGGACCTACGAGCAGTACTTC
size: .
J: TRBJ2-7
D: .
V: TRBV9

CDR3: CASSEGTGPQETQYF
DNA: TGCGCCAGCAGTGAAGGGACAGGGCCCCAAGAGACCCAGTACTTC
size: .
J: TRBJ2-5
D: TRBD1
V: TRBV10-1

CDR3: CASRLDRVGTGELFF
DNA: TGTGCCAGCAGACTGGACAGGGTGGGGACCGGGGAGCTGTTTTTT
size: once
J: TRBJ2-2
D: TRBD1
V: TRBV2